The next 2 T cell receptor beta chains were all read from a single sample in a study of radiotherapy plus CTLA-4 blockade in lung cancer. Some clones are missing from TCRdb's copy, which holds only in-frame ones; the method was immunoSEQ multiplex PCR. Of 65,000 to 90,000 clones in the sample, around nine tenths were seen once. Material: peripheral blood, obtained from a patient treated with radiotherapy plus ipilimumab. Receptor source: a human donor with non-small cell lung cancer who had stable disease on radiotherapy plus ipilimumab.

The chain is built from TRBV2 and TRBJ1-2, with TRBD1 identical over 9 bases. Germline V gene sequence: CDR1 SNHLY, CDR2 FYNNEI. J lost 4 bases, V lost 6 bases, and 6 bases had no gene match. This CDR3 is 14 amino acids long. CDR3 sequence reads: CASRGTGFGYGYTF. DNA for the CDR3: TGTGCCAGCAGGGGGACAGGGTTCGGCTATGGCTACACCTTC.

The chain carries TRBV11-2 and TRBJ2-3; 11 bases are a match to TRBD2. The CDR3 extends over 16 amino acids. V lost 4 bases, J lost 0 bases, and 3 bases stayed unmatched. CDR1 is SGHAT and CDR2 is FQNNGV in the germline V gene. The CDR3 protein is CASSSGLAASTDTQYF. In DNA, the CDR3 is TGTGCCAGCAGCTCGGGACTAGCGGCTAGCACAGATACGCAGTATTTT.